The sequence of this TCR beta chain was determined in a study of T cells in Graves' hyperthyroidism and ophthalmopathy. Amplified regions were TCR beta CDR3 sequences from RNA transcripts. Researchers ran a first-round RT-PCR on the TCR CDR3 using the HTBI primer set. In TCRdb, the multiplex PCR reads were re-called with MiXCR into one record per CDR3 protein. The data show 250,000 to 350,000 distinct CDR3 sequences, with roughly 17% seen just once and around 33% held by the top ten. The authors deemed Graves' hyperthyroidism stable absent ophthalmopathy progression within 18 months. Patients showing uncontrolled infection, other autoimmune disease, pregnancy or lactation were ineligible. Based on clinical symptoms, serum thyroxine and TRAb, thyroid ultrasound and orbital computed tomography, diagnoses were reached. Fresh peripheral blood, approximately 10 ml, was the source of the PBMCs. Germline CDR1 reads SGDLS; CDR2 reads YYNGEE. The CDR3 spans 14 residues. Trimming shortened V by 3 bases and J by 6 bases, and 15 bases separated the two germline ends.

This clonotype was recorded at least ten times. Sequenced sample: blood. The genes are TRBV9 and TRBJ1-1; weak D call: TRBD1 (6 bases). The TCR was taken from a man aged 30 to 39 with Graves' hyperthyroidism. The CDR3 protein is CASSAEGTTPEAFF. The CDR3 coding sequence is TGTGCCAGCAGCGCAGAAGGGACAACCCCTGAAGCTTTCTTT.